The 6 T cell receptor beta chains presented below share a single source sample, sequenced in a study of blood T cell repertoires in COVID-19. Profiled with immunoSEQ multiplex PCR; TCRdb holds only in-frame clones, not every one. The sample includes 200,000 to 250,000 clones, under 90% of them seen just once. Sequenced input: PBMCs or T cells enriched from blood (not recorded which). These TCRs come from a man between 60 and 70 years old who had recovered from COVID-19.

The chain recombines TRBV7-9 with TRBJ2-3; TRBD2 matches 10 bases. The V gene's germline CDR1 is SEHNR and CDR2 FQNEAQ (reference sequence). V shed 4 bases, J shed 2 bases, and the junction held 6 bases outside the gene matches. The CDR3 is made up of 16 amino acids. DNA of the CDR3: TGTGCCAGCAGCTACCTAGCGGGGGCATACACAGATACGCAGTATTTT. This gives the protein CASSYLAGAYTDTQYF.

CDR3 nucleotide sequence: TGTGCCAGCAGCTTGACAGGGGGATTTTCTATTGTCGAGCAGTACTTC. Protein sequence: CASSLTGGFSIVEQYF. V and J are TRBV7-2 and TRBJ2-7; TRBD1 matches 9 bases. Germline V lookup: CDR1 SGHTA, CDR2 FQGNSA. The CDR3 extends over 16 amino acids. After removal of 3 bases from V and 6 bases from J, the junction contained 12 bases not matched to a gene.

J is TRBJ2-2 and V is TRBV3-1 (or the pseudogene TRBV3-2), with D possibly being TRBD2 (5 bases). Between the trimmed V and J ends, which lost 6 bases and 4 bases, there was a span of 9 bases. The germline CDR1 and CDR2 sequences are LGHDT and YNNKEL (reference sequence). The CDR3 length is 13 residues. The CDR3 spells CASSLTSTGELFF. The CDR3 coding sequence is TGTGCCAGCAGTCTAACTAGCACCGGGGAGCTGTTTTTT.

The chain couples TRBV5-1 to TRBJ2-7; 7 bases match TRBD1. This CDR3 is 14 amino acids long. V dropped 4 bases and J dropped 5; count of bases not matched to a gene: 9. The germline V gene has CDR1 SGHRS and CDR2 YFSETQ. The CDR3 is CASSIGDRVHEQYF. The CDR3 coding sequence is TGCGCCAGCAGCATCGGAGACAGGGTCCACGAGCAGTACTTC. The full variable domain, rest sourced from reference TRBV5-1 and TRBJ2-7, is KAGVTQTPRYLIKTRGQQVTLSCSPISGHRSVSWYQQTPGQGLQFLFEYFSETQRNKGNFPGRFSGRQFSNSRSEMNVSTLELGDSALYLCASSIGDRVHEQYFGPGTRLTVT.

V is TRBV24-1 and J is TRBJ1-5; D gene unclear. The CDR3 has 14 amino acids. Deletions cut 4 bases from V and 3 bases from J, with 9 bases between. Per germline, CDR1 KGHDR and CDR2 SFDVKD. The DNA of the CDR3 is TGTGCCACCAGTGAAGGTAGCTACAATCAGCCCCAGCATTTT. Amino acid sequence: CATSEGSYNQPQHF.

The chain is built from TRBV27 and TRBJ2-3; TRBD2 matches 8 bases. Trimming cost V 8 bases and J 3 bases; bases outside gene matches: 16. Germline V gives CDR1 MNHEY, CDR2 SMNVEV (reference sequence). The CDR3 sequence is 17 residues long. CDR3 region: CASAGAGAGLSTDTQYF. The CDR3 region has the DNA TGTGCCAGCGCAGGAGCGGGGGCGGGGCTATCGACAGATACGCAGTATTTT.